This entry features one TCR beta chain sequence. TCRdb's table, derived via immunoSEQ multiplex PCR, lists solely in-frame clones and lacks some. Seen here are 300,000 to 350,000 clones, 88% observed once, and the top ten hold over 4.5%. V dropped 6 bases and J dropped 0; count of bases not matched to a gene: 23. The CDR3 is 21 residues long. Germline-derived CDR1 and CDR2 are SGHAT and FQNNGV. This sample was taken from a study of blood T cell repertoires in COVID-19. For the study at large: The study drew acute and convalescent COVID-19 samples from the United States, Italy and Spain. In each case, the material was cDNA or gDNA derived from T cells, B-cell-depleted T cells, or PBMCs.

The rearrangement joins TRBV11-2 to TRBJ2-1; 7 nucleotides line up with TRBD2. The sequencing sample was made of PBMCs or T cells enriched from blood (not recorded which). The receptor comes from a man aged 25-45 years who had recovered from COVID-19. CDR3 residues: CASSSTSGLAASRSSYNEQFF. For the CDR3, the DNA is TGTGCCAGCAGTTCTACGTCGGGCCTAGCGGCCTCTCGAAGCTCCTACAATGAGCAGTTCTTC.